Only one count was recorded for the clone carrying this T cell receptor beta chain. The antigen is undetermined. The entirety of the isolated RNA underwent reverse transcription, so expressed TCRB transcripts were sequenced. The repertoire was sequenced with immunoSEQ multiplex PCR; TCRdb's copy has only in-frame clones and lacks some. The table includes tens of thousands of clones, 55% to 70% detected once. Sorted cells reached over 95% purity in every population. This sample stems from a study of beta chain features in type 1 diabetes. Findings and limits, study-wide: There were fewer insertions and more deletions at the VDJ junctions of type 1 diabetes patients. Among all four CD4+ subsets, Type 1 diabetes patients had TCRB CDR3s that were moderately but significantly shorter. Resolution of whether HLA type affects TCRB rearrangement was not achieved here. Amplification by PCR could prefer shorter templates, with the same effect in patients and controls.

Trimming pared 0 bases from V and 6 bases from J, leaving 11 bases between. Germline CDR1 SGHNT, CDR2 YYREEE (reference sequence). This CDR3 contains 14 residues. V and J are TRBV5-4 and TRBJ2-3; the D gene is possibly TRBD2 (6 bases). This TCR derives from a man younger than 35 with type 1 diabetes. Input material: Tregs from blood. The CDR3 DNA sequence: TGTGCCAGCAGCTTGGGGGCTGGGGGGGATACGCAGTATTTT. Its protein product is CASSLGAGGDTQYF.